Below, 12 T cell receptor beta chains from the same sample are listed, as sequenced in a study of blood T cell repertoires in COVID-19 (dated by TCRdb to the early 2020s). Library preparation was by the immunoSEQ multiplex PCR assay. Drawn from immuneACCESS, this table holds only the in-frame rearrangements with V and J called that TCRdb kept. Clones are partly lost; checked studies trace under half to an unresolved V gene and leave the rest unexplained. This sample lists 55,000 to 75,000 clones; roughly 86% were detected once. The leading ten clones occupy over 3.5% of the sample. The sequenced material came from peripheral blood. The receptors shown here come from a man in his fifties with active COVID-19.

The chain links TRBV18 to TRBJ2-3; D call uncertain. The V gene's germline CDR1 is KGHSH and CDR2 LQKENI. V shed 3 bases and J shed 5 bases, with 6 bases lying between them. This CDR3 is built from 12 residues. The CDR3 DNA reads TGTGCCAGCTCACCCTCCGTAGATACGCAGTATTTT. Protein product: CASSPSVDTQYF.

This clone occurred once. The CDR3 nucleotides are TGCGCCAGCAGCCTACCGGGACACCCTGCAACTAATGAAAAACTGTTTTTT. This codes for CASSLPGHPATNEKLFF. V gene TRBV4-1 combines with J gene TRBJ1-4; perhaps TRBD1 as D (6 bases). The CDR3 has 17 amino acids. Trimming left V 4 bases short and J 0 bases short, with 15 bases between. The germline gives CDR1 MGHRA, CDR2 YSYEKL.

The chain combines TRBV7-3 with TRBJ2-3, with 10 bases that match TRBD2. CDR1 is SGHTA, CDR2 FQGTGA, per germline. The V gene end was trimmed by 5 bases and the J gene end by 3 bases; junction bases not matched to a gene: 2. CDR3 size: 14 residues. DNA for the CDR3: TGTGCCAGCAGCCAGGGACTAGCGACAGATACGCAGTATTTT. Encoded protein: CASSQGLATDTQYF.

The rearrangement links TRBV19 to TRBJ2-3; D unclear. Germline lookup yields CDR1 LNHDA and CDR2 SQIVND (reference sequence). V was shortened by 10 bases and J by 1 base, with 15 bases between the two germline ends. The CDR3 has 14 residues. Here the CDR3 DNA reads TGTGCCACCAGTGGGTATGAGGGCACAGATACGCAGTATTTT. Protein: CATSGYEGTDTQYF.

The rearrangement joins TRBV7-6 to TRBJ2-3, with TRBD2 matching over 10 bases. CDR1 SGHVS and CDR2 FNYEAQ come from the germline V gene. J was trimmed by 6 bases and V by 2 bases; bases with no gene match: 8. The CDR3 has 16 amino acids. The CDR3 loop is CASSLSSGGAEDTQYF. For the CDR3, the DNA is TGTGCCAGCAGCTTATCCAGCGGGGGGGCCGAGGATACGCAGTATTTT. The variable domain in full, completed from reference TRBV7-6 and TRBJ2-3, reads GAGVSQSPRYKVTKRGQDVALRCDPISGHVSLYWYRQALGQGPEFLTYFNYEAQQDKSGLPNDRFSAERPEGSISTLTIQRTEQRDSAMYRCASSLSSGGAEDTQYFGPGTRLTVL.

The chain carries TRBV4-1 and TRBJ2-2; D is undetermined. This CDR3 is 17 amino acids long. V was trimmed by 0 bases and J by 8 bases, leaving 19 bases between them. CDR1 and CDR2 (germline): MGHRA, YSYEKL. The CDR3 nucleotides are TGCGCCAGCAGCCAAGATTGGAGTCCCTCCTCCCCGGGGGAGCTGTTTTTT. This translates into CASSQDWSPSSPGELFF.

This chain joins TRBV18 and TRBJ1-4; D not resolved. Trimming removed 4 bases at V and 7 bases at J, with 10 bases between. The CDR3 is 13 amino acids. Germline values: CDR1 KGHSH, CDR2 LQKENI. CDR3 loop: CASSLGTIEKLFF. The CDR3 nucleotides read TGTGCCAGCTCACTTGGCACAATTGAAAAACTGTTTTTT.

The V call is TRBV30, the J call TRBJ1-2; no reliable D call. V was cut by 2 bases and J by 2 bases, with 9 bases left in between. Germline V gene lookup returns CDR1 GTSNPN and CDR2 SVGIG (reference sequence). CDR3 length: 13 residues. The DNA for the CDR3 is TGTGCCTGGAGTTCCGGGTGGAACTATGGCTACACCTTC. This encodes CAWSSGWNYGYTF.

This chain links TRBV7-9 with TRBJ2-7; TRBD2 is a possible D gene (7 bases). V was cut by 0 bases and J by 6 bases, with 12 bases left in between. The CDR3 loop spans 14 amino acids. Germline CDR1 SEHNR, CDR2 FQNEAQ (reference sequence). In DNA form, the CDR3 reads TGTGCCAGCAGCTTAGCGGGGGGGCCGTCCGAGCAGTACTTC. It is translated as CASSLAGGPSEQYF.

The rearrangement uses TRBV30 and TRBJ1-1; D uncertain. The germline CDR1 and CDR2 sequences are GTSNPN and SVGIG (reference sequence). Trimming pared 3 bases from V and 0 bases from J, leaving 17 bases between. This CDR3 has 16 amino acids. The CDR3 bases are TGTGCCTGGAGCGACACTGGCTGGGGAGTGAACACTGAAGCTTTCTTT. Translation: CAWSDTGWGVNTEAFF.

This clone appeared a few times. The chain employs TRBV5-6 and TRBJ2-7; the D is unclear. The CDR3 is made up of 13 amino acids. Per germline, CDR1 SGHDT and CDR2 YYEEEE. Trimming pared 3 bases from V and 0 bases from J, leaving 7 bases between. The CDR3 reads CASSSFLSYEQYF. CDR3 in DNA: TGTGCCAGCAGCTCTTTCCTCTCCTACGAGCAGTACTTC.

This clone showed up just a few times. J is TRBJ2-1 and V is TRBV12-3 or TRBV12-4, with TRBD1 as a possible D gene (5 bases). The CDR3 is made up of 13 amino acids. V shed 5 bases and J shed 5 bases, with 10 bases lying between them. The CDR3 loop is CASSAPRDNEQFF. The CDR3, as DNA: TGTGCCAGCAGTGCCCCCAGGGACAATGAGCAGTTCTTC.